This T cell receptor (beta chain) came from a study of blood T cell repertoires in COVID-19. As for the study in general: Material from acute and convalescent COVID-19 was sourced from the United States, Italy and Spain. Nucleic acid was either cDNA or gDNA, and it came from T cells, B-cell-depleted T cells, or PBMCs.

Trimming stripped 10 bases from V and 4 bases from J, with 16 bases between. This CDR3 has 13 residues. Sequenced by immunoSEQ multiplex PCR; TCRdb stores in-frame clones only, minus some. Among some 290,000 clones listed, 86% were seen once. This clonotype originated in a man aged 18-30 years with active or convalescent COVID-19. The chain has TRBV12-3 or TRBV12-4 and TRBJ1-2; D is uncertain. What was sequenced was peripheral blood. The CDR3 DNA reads TGTGCCATCACCGATTTTCTAAGCTATGGCTACACCTTC. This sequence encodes CAITDFLSYGYTF.